Reported below is one TCR beta chain. What antigen it recognizes has not been identified. The input lacks base qualities; no much larger clone sits a single base away. V loses 5 bases, J loses 4 bases, and the germline ends lie 11 bases apart. The CDR3, cysteine through phenylalanine, is 13 amino acids long. Just the 39-base CDR3 DNA is kept, in frame starting at base 1. CDR1 and CDR2 are read off the germline V gene (reference sequence) as LNHDA and SQIVND. Healthy HIV-negative adults with no recently reported acute infections or vaccinations were included as donors. All donors were Caucasian adults living in Nashville, Tennessee, USA. CD4+ T cells were enriched by magnetic negative selection; naive cells were then positively selected on CD45RA, and the negative fraction formed the memory subset. Blood was obtained by leukapheresis, after which PBMCs were separated by Ficoll-Histopaque density gradient centrifugation and cryopreserved in liquid nitrogen vapor phase. Analytical flow cytometry was used to check the purity and quantity of every magnetically sorted T cell population. From each sorted fraction, genomic DNA was isolated and quantified by UV absorbance on a Nanodrop 2000c.

This specimen belongs to a study of shared clonotypes between healthy human individuals (dated by TCRdb to the early 2020s). For the study in its entirety: The cohort included a few men and a couple of women between 18 and 49 years of age. For each donor, CD4 naive and CD4 memory were each given three plates, CD8 naive was given two plates, and CD8 memory was given one plate. Blood TCR repertoires of 5 or 6 healthy adults were deeply sequenced to estimate repertoire size and the extent of clonotype sharing between individuals. To increase sequencing depth and limit assay-specific biases, different laboratories used diverse techniques to prepare libraries and sequence TCR repertoires. Leukapheresis yielded between about 0.9 and 9.5 billion PBMCs per donor. What the research found in general, with its limitations: Estimated clonotype richness was generally larger for naive than for memory subsets. Because the study included a small number of donors, the genetic and exposure-history diversity represented was limited. Compared with non-shared clonotypes, the clonotypes found in all four sorted-subset donors had higher generation probabilities. Even with the large sequencing depth, rarefaction of the sorted-subset datasets indicated that sequencing was incomplete. Based on pairwise subsampling, the degree of clonotype sharing among donors was expected to be affected by sequencing depth. About 5% of naive CD4, 3.5% of naive CD8, around 2.3% of memory CD4, and around 0.42% of memory CD8 clonotypes were shared across several donors. Sampling was limited to blood, and TCR repertoires in tissue likely differ from TCR repertoires in blood.

Using the deep immunoSEQ assay, multiplex PCR amplified TCR CDR3 regions from genomic DNA. Extracted genomic DNA from each cell subset was spread evenly across all wells of several immunoSEQ 96-well plates, with each plate serving as a replicate. For sorted subsets, about 200 ng genomic DNA, equal to 30,000 or so T cell genomes, was loaded into each replicate PCR. Purified libraries were quantified with a Qubit 3.0 fluorometer, sized on a Bioanalyzer 2100, and re-quantified with the KAPA Library Quantification kit. Every immunoSEQ 96-well plate was sequenced on a dedicated single-read 150-cycle Illumina NextSeq 550 flow cell. Per the authors' processing: Because only junctional sequences without quality scores were contained in the immunoSEQ output, filtering matching that applied to full-length reads could not be performed. Sequences were annotated with PyIR, a Python wrapper for IgBLAST v1.9, and V/J genes and CDR3 were assigned using IMGT germline references. Reads with weak V/J assignments (E-value above 1e-6), missing CDR3, stop codons, out-of-frame junctions, or ambiguous translated residues were removed. V3J clonotypes were defined as sequences sharing an identical inferred V gene, J gene, and CDR3 amino acid sequence. Percentage overlap between repertoires was calculated by dividing the number of shared unique clonotypes by the size of the smaller repertoire. RTK rarefaction, the Chao1 estimator, and Recon v2.1 estimates of unobserved clonotypes were used to assess repertoire richness. OLGA was used to compute generation probabilities for all TCRbeta clonotypes that the gDNA method yielded from a handful of donors. TCRdb limited this immuneACCESS table to in-frame rearrangements with V and J called. A share of clones is missing; checked studies link under half to unresolved V genes, and the rest is unexplained. That table furnishes V, J and clone size, whereas the DNA furnished D and trimming. Within this sample are 2 million to 2.5 million clones, with around 92% of them counted one time only. The ten largest account for around 0.35% of the sample.

The chain is encoded by TRBV19 joined to TRBJ1-1; the D gene is unclear. The sequencing input was naive CD4+ T cells from PBMCs. The cell subset or site label, read with the paper, signifies: CD45RA+ positively selected. This TCR was recovered from a man in his late teens or twenties in good health. Some clones in this sample may be carry-over from other donors' samples. Here the CDR3 is given as CASSAQVRTEAFF. The DNA sequence reads TGTGCCAGTAGTGCTCAGGTCCGCACTGAAGCTTTCTTT.